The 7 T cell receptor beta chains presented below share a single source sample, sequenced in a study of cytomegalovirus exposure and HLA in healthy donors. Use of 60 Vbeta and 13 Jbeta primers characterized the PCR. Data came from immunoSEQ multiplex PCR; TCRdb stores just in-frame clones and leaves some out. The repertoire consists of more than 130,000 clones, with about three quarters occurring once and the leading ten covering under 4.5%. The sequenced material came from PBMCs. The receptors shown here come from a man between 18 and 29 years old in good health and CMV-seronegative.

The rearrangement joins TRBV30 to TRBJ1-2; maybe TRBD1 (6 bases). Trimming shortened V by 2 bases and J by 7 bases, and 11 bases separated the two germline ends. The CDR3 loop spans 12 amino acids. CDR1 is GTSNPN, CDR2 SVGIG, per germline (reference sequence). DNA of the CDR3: TGTGCCTGGAGTAGGCAGGGGCTTGGCTACACCTTC. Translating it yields CAWSRQGLGYTF. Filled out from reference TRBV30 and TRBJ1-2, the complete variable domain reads SQTIHQWPATLVQPVGSPLSLECTVEGTSNPNLYWYRQAAGRGLQLLFYSVGIGQISSEVPQNLSASRPQDRQFILSSKKLLLSDSGFYLCAWSRQGLGYTFGSGTRLTVV.

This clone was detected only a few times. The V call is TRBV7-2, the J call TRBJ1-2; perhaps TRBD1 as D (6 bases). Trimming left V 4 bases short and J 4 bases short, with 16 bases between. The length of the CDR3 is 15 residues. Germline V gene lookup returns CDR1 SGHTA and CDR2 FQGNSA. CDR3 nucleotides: TGTGCCAGCAGCTCGTCCAGGGGTCGTGGCTATGGCTACACCTTC. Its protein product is CASSSSRGRGYGYTF.

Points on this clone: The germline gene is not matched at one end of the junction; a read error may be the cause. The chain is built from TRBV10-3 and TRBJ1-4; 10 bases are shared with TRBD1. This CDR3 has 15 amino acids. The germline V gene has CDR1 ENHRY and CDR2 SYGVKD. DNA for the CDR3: TGTGCCATCAGTGATGGACAGGGGGGAAGGGAAAACCTGTTTTTT. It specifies CAISDGQGGRENLFF.

CDR3 residues: CASSPDNFNNYGYTF. Written as DNA, the CDR3 is TGTGCCAGCAGTCCAGACAACTTCAACAACTATGGCTACACCTTC. The chain couples TRBV28 to TRBJ1-2; no clear D. The ends were cut back, 5 bases at V and 2 bases at J, with 15 bases in the middle. The CDR3 is 15 residues long. Germline V gene lookup returns CDR1 MDHEN and CDR2 SYDVKM.

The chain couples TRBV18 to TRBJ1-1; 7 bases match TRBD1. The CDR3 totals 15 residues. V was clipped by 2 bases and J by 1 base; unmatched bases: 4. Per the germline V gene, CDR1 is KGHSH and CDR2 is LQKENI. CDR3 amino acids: CASSPRGQRNTEAFF. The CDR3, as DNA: TGTGCCAGCTCACCAAGGGGGCAGAGGAACACTGAAGCTTTCTTT.

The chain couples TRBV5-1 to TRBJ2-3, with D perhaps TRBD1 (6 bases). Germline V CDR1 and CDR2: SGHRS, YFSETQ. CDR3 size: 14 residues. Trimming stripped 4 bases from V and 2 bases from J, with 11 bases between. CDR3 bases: TGCGCCAGCAGCCGGGACACTGACACAGATACGCAGTATTTT. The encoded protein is CASSRDTDTDTQYF. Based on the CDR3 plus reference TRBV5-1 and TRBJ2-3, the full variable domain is KAGVTQTPRYLIKTRGQQVTLSCSPISGHRSVSWYQQTPGQGLQFLFEYFSETQRNKGNFPGRFSGRQFSNSRSEMNVSTLELGDSALYLCASSRDTDTDTQYFGPGTRLTVL.

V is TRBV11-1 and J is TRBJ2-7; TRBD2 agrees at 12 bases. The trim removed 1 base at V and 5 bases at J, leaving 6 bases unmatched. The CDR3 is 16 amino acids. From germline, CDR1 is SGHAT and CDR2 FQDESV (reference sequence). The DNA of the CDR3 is TGTGCCAGCAGCTTAGAAAATGGACTAGCGGGGAACGAGCAGTACTTC. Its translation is CASSLENGLAGNEQYF.